The rows below give T cell receptor beta chains drawn from one sample of a study of blood T cell repertoires in COVID-19. Sequenced by immunoSEQ multiplex PCR; TCRdb stores in-frame clones only, minus some. The table records roughly 250,000 clones, 65% to 85% of them present only once. The source material was peripheral blood. The receptor set was obtained from a human donor in a cohort sampled during active COVID-19. CDR3s leave out the opening cysteine and the closing phenylalanine or tryptophan. Fields, in order: J gene, V gene, CDR3 protein.

J gene: TRBJ1-2; V gene: TRBV6-6; CDR3 protein: ASSLPGQGDYGYT
J gene: TRBJ1-6; V gene: TRBV6-5; CDR3 protein: ASSRDSDSPLH
J gene: TRBJ1-2; V gene: TRBV6-5; CDR3 protein: ASSYKTGPPGGYT
J gene: TRBJ1-4; V gene: TRBV3-1/TRBV3-2; CDR3 protein: ASSQRTGAFFEKLF
J gene: TRBJ2-7; V gene: TRBV19; CDR3 protein: ASPRPRGGIGREQY
J gene: TRBJ2-1; V gene: TRBV23-1; CDR3 protein: ASTQLPASSYNEQF
J gene: TRBJ2-5; V gene: TRBV29-1; CDR3 protein: SVEGARSGRANSETQY
J gene: TRBJ2-7; V gene: TRBV4-1; CDR3 protein: ASSQEVQYEQY
J gene: TRBJ1-5; V gene: TRBV28; CDR3 protein: ASREDRTYQPQH
J gene: TRBJ2-7; V gene: TRBV3-1/TRBV3-2; CDR3 protein: ASSQDDRTSNEQY
J gene: TRBJ1-6; V gene: TRBV5-4; CDR3 protein: ASSPWGGWNSPLH
J gene: TRBJ2-2; V gene: TRBV6-5; CDR3 protein: ASSPGFNTGELF
J gene: TRBJ1-1; V gene: TRBV5-1; CDR3 protein: ASSTGGQPEAF
J gene: TRBJ2-4; V gene: TRBV24-1; CDR3 protein: ATSDPFVGTLF
J gene: TRBJ1-2; V gene: TRBV5-6; CDR3 protein: ASSLGNRGLNGYT
J gene: TRBJ2-1; V gene: TRBV5-1; CDR3 protein: ASSLRIETGGHEQF
J gene: TRBJ1-3; V gene: TRBV28; CDR3 protein: ASRDSSRNTIY
J gene: TRBJ2-1; V gene: TRBV4-1; CDR3 protein: ASSQGRVAGQSSYNEQF
J gene: TRBJ1-1; V gene: TRBV19; CDR3 protein: ASFPSDRDTEAF
J gene: TRBJ2-7; V gene: TRBV5-4; CDR3 protein: ASSLGPLLTSGRGEQY
J gene: TRBJ2-2; V gene: TRBV2; CDR3 protein: ATQPRASGTGELF
J gene: TRBJ2-7; V gene: TRBV4-1; CDR3 protein: ASSTRDRVGEQY
J gene: TRBJ1-6; V gene: TRBV18; CDR3 protein: ASSQARDRSTPLH
J gene: TRBJ1-2; V gene: TRBV11-2; CDR3 protein: ASSLDRGQVSGYT
J gene: TRBJ2-1; V gene: TRBV7-2; CDR3 protein: ASSPDSVSSYNEQF
J gene: TRBJ2-7; V gene: TRBV3-1/TRBV3-2; CDR3 protein: ASSHTAGGHEQY
J gene: TRBJ2-1; V gene: TRBV2; CDR3 protein: ASSEASSYNEQF
J gene: TRBJ2-3; V gene: TRBV24-1; CDR3 protein: ATSDPGGGPDTQY
J gene: TRBJ2-5; V gene: TRBV4-2; CDR3 protein: ASSQEAFETQY
J gene: TRBJ1-1; V gene: TRBV12-3/TRBV12-4; CDR3 protein: ASVTGGHEAF
J gene: TRBJ1-6; V gene: TRBV27; CDR3 protein: ASSYEQGRISPLH
J gene: TRBJ1-1; V gene: TRBV6-6; CDR3 protein: ASLGGAVNTEAF
J gene: TRBJ1-2; V gene: TRBV5-4; CDR3 protein: ASSWDRGSNGYT
J gene: TRBJ1-2; V gene: TRBV2; CDR3 protein: ASSPQGARGYT
J gene: TRBJ1-3; V gene: TRBV7-9; CDR3 protein: ASSPIVGGSYTIY
J gene: TRBJ2-5; V gene: TRBV4-2; CDR3 protein: ASSQTSRSRGETQY
J gene: TRBJ1-1; V gene: TRBV6-6; CDR3 protein: ASSYEQGNTEAF
J gene: TRBJ2-5; V gene: TRBV4-1; CDR3 protein: ASSTLAGEETQY
J gene: TRBJ2-3; V gene: TRBV5-1; CDR3 protein: ASSLELAGGDTQY
J gene: TRBJ1-2; V gene: TRBV12-3/TRBV12-4; CDR3 protein: ASSLRPNYGYT
J gene: TRBJ1-6; V gene: TRBV28; CDR3 protein: ASSFPGPRQDSPLH
J gene: TRBJ2-3; V gene: TRBV5-1; CDR3 protein: ASSFGTNSDTQY
J gene: TRBJ2-3; V gene: TRBV14; CDR3 protein: ASSPTVNTQY
J gene: TRBJ1-2; V gene: TRBV2; CDR3 protein: ASSVEGNYGYT
J gene: TRBJ1-4; V gene: TRBV27; CDR3 protein: ASSQNRDATNEKLF
J gene: TRBJ2-7; V gene: TRBV12-3/TRBV12-4; CDR3 protein: ATQGRTYEQY
J gene: TRBJ2-5; V gene: TRBV11-3; CDR3 protein: ASSRTGGFLETQY
J gene: TRBJ2-2; V gene: TRBV5-6; CDR3 protein: ASSRWALAGSTGELF
J gene: TRBJ2-2; V gene: TRBV19; CDR3 protein: ASKYRTAGTGELF
J gene: TRBJ2-5; V gene: TRBV30; CDR3 protein: AWSVGETQY
J gene: TRBJ2-5; V gene: TRBV6-1; CDR3 protein: ASSEGGDRGWETQY
J gene: TRBJ2-1; V gene: TRBV7-3; CDR3 protein: ASSSLAGGNEQF
J gene: TRBJ2-3; V gene: TRBV5-1; CDR3 protein: ASSKGQAKDTQY